This TCR beta chain was identified during a study of Graves' ophthalmopathy and Graves' hyperthyroidism. Study-wide results and limits: The blood repertoire also included most expanded thyroid clonotypes above 0.001 frequency. It was with around 67% sensitivity and around 75% specificity that the model predicted ophthalmopathy progression. From stable hyperthyroidism, ophthalmopathy was separated by a 13-signature model with about 88% sensitivity and less than 83% specificity.

CDR3 regions of TCR beta were amplified from RNA transcripts. A first-round RT-PCR used HTBI primers, followed by a second-round multiplex PCR. From the multiplex PCR reads, TCRdb called clonotypes with MiXCR, one entry per CDR3 protein. This table holds roughly 1.1 million distinct CDR3 sequences, about two fifths found once. The CDR3 sequence is 14 residues long. The germline V gene encodes CDR1 SQVTM and CDR2 ANQGSEA. V was clipped by 4 bases and J by 0 bases, with 9 bases between them. None of the included patients had other autoimmune diseases, uncontrolled infections, pregnancy or lactation, as these led to exclusion. Of note for this clonotype: Its target is not known.

Material: peripheral blood or thyroid tissue (not recorded which). The rearrangement links TRBV29-1 to TRBJ1-4, with unresolved D. The sequence derives from an adult man with Graves' hyperthyroidism. The CDR3 DNA reads TGCAGCGTTGCCGTACAAGCAACTAATGAAAAACTGTTTTTT. Translation gives CSVAVQATNEKLFF.